These 20 T cell receptor beta chains were all obtained from the same sample, sequenced in a study of cytomegalovirus exposure and HLA in healthy donors. PCR was performed using 60 Vbeta and 13 Jbeta primers. The protocol was immunoSEQ multiplex PCR, while the TCRdb copy is restricted to in-frame clones and leaves out a portion. The sample records around 220,000 clones, about 83% being singletons. The sequencing input was PBMCs. These receptors were taken from a girl aged 10 to 17 in good health and CMV-seronegative.

V and J are TRBV4-1 and TRBJ2-7; 7 bases fit TRBD1. Trimming took 4 bases from V and 3 from J; bases not matched to a gene: 6. Per germline, CDR1 MGHRA and CDR2 YSYEKL. This CDR3 comprises 14 residues. The CDR3 loop reads CASSLTGTDYEQYF. The CDR3, as DNA: TGCGCCAGCAGCCTGACCGGGACAGACTACGAGCAGTACTTC.

The genes are TRBV6-5 and TRBJ2-5; possible D gene TRBD2, 5 bases. The DNA end is more similar to TRBJ2-7, so the J call may be wrong. Germline V gene lookup returns CDR1 MNHEY and CDR2 SVGAGI. The CDR3 runs 14 residues. The CDR3: CASSWATSSYEQYF. As DNA, the CDR3 is TGTGCCAGCAGTTGGGCAACTAGCTCCTACGAGCAGTACTTC.

The gene calls are TRBV30 and TRBJ2-3; TRBD2 agrees at 8 bases. Germline V gene lookup returns CDR1 GTSNPN and CDR2 SVGIG (reference sequence). This CDR3 has 15 amino acids. J gave up 0 bases and V 2 bases, and 4 bases lay outside the gene matches. The CDR3 nucleotides are TGTGCCTGGAGTAAACTAGCGGCTAGCACAGATACGCAGTATTTT. Its translation: CAWSKLAASTDTQYF.

This rearrangement joins TRBV2 to TRBJ2-1; 7 nucleotides align to TRBD2. The V segment lost 5 bases and the J segment 15 bases; nucleotides outside the gene matches: 7. Germline V gives CDR1 SNHLY, CDR2 FYNNEI. CDR3 length equals 11 residues. CDR3 DNA: TGTGCCAGCAGTTTTTCTGGGAGGGGGTTCTTC. This sequence encodes CASSFSGRGFF.

The CDR3 nucleotides are TGTGCCAGTAGTATGGGGGGGTGGAAGACCCAGTACTTC. Its translation: CASSMGGWKTQYF. The chain links TRBV19 to TRBJ2-5; 7 bases map to TRBD2. This CDR3 comprises 13 residues. From germline, CDR1 is LNHDA and CDR2 SQIVND (reference sequence). The ends lost 3 bases at V and 6 bases at J; junction bases unmatched: 4.

This chain joins TRBV27 and TRBJ1-3; 7 bases match TRBD1. V shed 10 bases and J 0 bases; nucleotides not matched to a gene: 9. Germline CDR1 reads MNHEY; CDR2 reads SMNVEV (reference sequence). The CDR3 contains 15 residues. The CDR3 sequence: CAIPTGPYSGNTIYF. CDR3 sequence (DNA): TGTGCCATCCCGACAGGGCCCTACTCTGGAAACACCATATATTTT.

The V and J genes are TRBV5-1 and TRBJ2-7, with D maybe TRBD1 (5 bases). CDR1 and CDR2 (germline): SGHRS, YFSETQ. Trimming pared 0 bases from V and 3 bases from J, leaving 16 bases between. This CDR3 is built from 16 residues. CDR3 region: CASSLAQGEARYEQYF. In nucleotides, the CDR3 is TGCGCCAGCAGCTTGGCCCAGGGTGAGGCCCGCTACGAGCAGTACTTC.

This chain connects TRBV7-7 to TRBJ2-6, with a tentative D call TRBD2 (5 bases). The CDR3 covers 15 residues. Trimming removed 5 bases from V and 0 bases from J, with 8 bases in between. The germline V gene has CDR1 SSHAT and CDR2 FNYEAQ (reference sequence). CDR3 nucleotides: TGTGCCAGCAGCCGAGGGCCCTCTGGGGCCAACGTCCTGACTTTC. Protein sequence: CASSRGPSGANVLTF.

J is TRBJ2-5 and V is TRBV5-1; 7 nucleotides agree with TRBD2. Germline V gene lookup returns CDR1 SGHRS and CDR2 YFSETQ. J lost 4 bases, V lost 0 bases, and 12 bases had no gene match. The CDR3 runs to 17 residues. This chain's CDR3 is CASSLAMVGLSGETQYF. DNA of the CDR3: TGCGCCAGCAGCTTGGCGATGGTGGGACTATCGGGAGAGACCCAGTACTTC.

The rearrangement uses TRBV5-1 and TRBJ1-2; 10 positions agree with TRBD1. The CDR3 is 17 residues long. V was pared by 0 bases and J by 7 bases, with 12 bases of the junction left unmatched. The V gene's germline CDR1 is SGHRS and CDR2 YFSETQ. CDR3 sequence: CASSLDPDRGRYSGYTF. DNA of the CDR3: TGCGCCAGCAGCTTGGACCCCGACAGGGGGCGATATTCTGGCTACACCTTC. Filled out from reference TRBV5-1 and TRBJ1-2, the complete variable domain reads KAGVTQTPRYLIKTRGQQVTLSCSPISGHRSVSWYQQTPGQGLQFLFEYFSETQRNKGNFPGRFSGRQFSNSRSEMNVSTLELGDSALYLCASSLDPDRGRYSGYTFGSGTRLTVV.

This sequence joins TRBV19 and TRBJ1-2; 8 bases agree with TRBD1. Germline CDR1 LNHDA, CDR2 SQIVND (reference sequence). J gave up 7 bases and V 7 bases, and 14 bases lay outside the gene matches. The CDR3 has 15 residues. The CDR3 nucleotides read TGTGCCAGTATCCCCGGGACAGGCCTCAAAGGTGGCTACACCTTC. Amino acids: CASIPGTGLKGGYTF.

Details on this clone: One end of the junction is discordant with germline, which a read error may explain. The chain has TRBV6-1 and TRBJ2-7, with TRBD1 identical over 9 bases. The CDR3 totals 12 residues. Germline V gives CDR1 MNHNS, CDR2 SASEGT. This chain's CDR3 is CASSLQGTGSDF. The DNA of the CDR3 is TGTGCCAGCAGTTTACAAGGGACAGGGTCAGACTTC.

This chain links TRBV7-8 with TRBJ1-1, with D unresolved. This CDR3 spans 13 amino acids. V lost 4 bases and J lost 3, with 9 bases in between. The germline V gene has CDR1 SGHVS and CDR2 FQNEAQ. CDR3 in amino acids: CASSSRFDTEAFF. The CDR3 nucleotides read TGTGCCAGCAGCTCGCGGTTTGACACTGAAGCTTTCTTT.

The J gene is TRBJ1-1, the V gene TRBV30; D may be TRBD1 (5 bases). The CDR3 length is 16 residues. Germline V gives CDR1 GTSNPN, CDR2 SVGIG (reference sequence). Trimming cost V 3 bases and J 5 bases, with 22 bases left between them. CDR3 amino acids: CAWSAKPGSGSTEAFF. The CDR3 DNA sequence: TGTGCCTGGAGCGCAAAACCAGGGTCGGGCAGTACTGAAGCTTTCTTT.

J is TRBJ2-5 and V is TRBV11-2, with 10 bases matching TRBD1. Looked up from germline, CDR1 is SGHAT and CDR2 is FQNNGV. This CDR3 spans 16 amino acids. V shed 5 bases and J 2 bases; nucleotides not matched to a gene: 8. CDR3 amino acids: CASSIDRGLLQETQYF. Here the CDR3 DNA reads TGTGCCAGCAGCATCGACAGGGGGCTTCTACAAGAGACCCAGTACTTC.

The chain uses TRBV5-1 and TRBJ1-4; D possibly corresponds to TRBD1 (5 bases). Germline values: CDR1 SGHRS, CDR2 YFSETQ. Deletions cut 2 bases from V and 5 bases from J, with 19 bases between. CDR3 length: 17 amino acids. This chain's CDR3 is CASSLFGTPLGNEKLFF. CDR3 in DNA: TGCGCCAGCAGCTTATTCGGGACTCCTCTAGGGAATGAAAAACTGTTTTTT.

This clone has just a few counts. V gene TRBV4-3 combines with J gene TRBJ2-1; 12 bases fit TRBD2. Per the germline V gene, CDR1 is LGHNA and CDR2 is YSLEER. Trimming took 1 base from V and 9 from J; bases not matched to a gene: 4. CDR3 length: 15 amino acids. The CDR3 reads CASSQASGGAGEQFF. The CDR3 bases are TGCGCCAGCAGCCAAGCTAGCGGGGGGGCAGGTGAGCAGTTCTTC.

This chain connects TRBV6-5 to TRBJ1-5; 7 bases are a match to TRBD1. CDR1 and CDR2 from the germline V gene are MNHEY and SVGAGI. Trimming at V came to 5 bases and at J to 4 bases, leaving 8 bases not matched to a gene. The CDR3 is 15 residues long. CDR3 coding DNA: TGTGCCAGCAGTCCGCAGGAGGGGGCGAATCAGCCCCAGCATTTT. Translated: CASSPQEGANQPQHF.

The chain couples TRBV7-2 to TRBJ1-5; D might be TRBD1 (6 bases). V dropped 5 bases and J dropped 4 bases, with 12 bases sitting between them. CDR1 is SGHTA and CDR2 is FQGNSA in the germline V gene. CDR3 length equals 14 residues. CDR3 coding DNA: TGTGCCAGCAGCCTGGGGGGGCCGAATCAGCCCCAGCATTTT. This sequence encodes CASSLGGPNQPQHF.

This rearrangement joins TRBV21-1 to TRBJ2-7; the table calls TRBD2, which could not be checked here. TRBV21-1 is shown as a pseudogene. The CDR3 loop spans 12 amino acids. Here the CDR3 reads CASSKPSPEQYF. The CDR3 DNA reads as TGTGCCAGCAGCAAACCGTCTCCGGAGCAGTACTTC.